Listed below are T cell receptor beta chains from one sample, sequenced in a study of blood T cell repertoires in COVID-19. The table came from immunoSEQ multiplex PCR; TCRdb's copy has only in-frame clones and leaves some out. The sample holds around 88,000 clones, around nine tenths seen once. The sample consisted of peripheral blood. These receptors all come from a woman older than 75 with acute or convalescent COVID-19. CDR3s include the opening cysteine and the closing phenylalanine or tryptophan.

>TRBV15|TRBJ2-3
CATSRGTSGVSTDTQYF
>TRBV30|TRBJ1-5
CASGQSFNQPQHF
>TRBV6-5|TRBJ2-1
CASRTSGGLQQFF
>TRBV19|TRBJ1-3
CASSPGQVTFSGNTIYF
>TRBV18|TRBJ2-2
CASSTLLAGGPGGELFF
>TRBV24-1|TRBJ1-4
CATSPGTAWGIGELFF
>TRBV7-9|TRBJ1-2
CASSRGTGNDGYTF
>TRBV9|TRBJ2-3
CASSGGGTTDTQYF
>TRBV5-1|TRBJ1-1
CASSREPNTEAFF
>TRBV12-3/TRBV12-4|TRBJ1-1
CASTLQRNTEAFF
>TRBV30|TRBJ2-1
CAWRTLTGEGYNEQFF
>TRBV9|TRBJ2-1
CASSGTARPDNEQFF
>TRBV7-2|TRBJ2-2
CASSLAGVGTGELFF
>TRBV6-5|TRBJ1-3
CASRVGWGNTIYF
>TRBV2|TRBJ1-6
CASLRDFPIISPLHF
>TRBV7-3|TRBJ2-5
CASSLGLAGAETQYF
>TRBV30|TRBJ2-2
CAWAPYTGELFF
>TRBV6-4|TRBJ2-2
CASGTSGINTGELFF
>TRBV29-1|TRBJ1-3
CSVVNNRAGNTIYF
>TRBV2|TRBJ2-3
CASSAGQGDTQYF
>TRBV9|TRBJ2-7
CASSEASGTSGNVYEQYF
>TRBV2|TRBJ2-7
CASRPTGRAGYEQYF
>TRBV3-1/TRBV3-2|TRBJ1-5
CASSLVSFYF
>TRBV24-1|TRBJ1-1
CATSDFGRGPKNTEAFF
>TRBV4-2|TRBJ1-1
CASSQDSGEWAEAFF
>TRBV7-9|TRBJ2-2
CASSADRVVGAGELFF
>TRBV11-2|TRBJ2-1
CASSVTFEQFF